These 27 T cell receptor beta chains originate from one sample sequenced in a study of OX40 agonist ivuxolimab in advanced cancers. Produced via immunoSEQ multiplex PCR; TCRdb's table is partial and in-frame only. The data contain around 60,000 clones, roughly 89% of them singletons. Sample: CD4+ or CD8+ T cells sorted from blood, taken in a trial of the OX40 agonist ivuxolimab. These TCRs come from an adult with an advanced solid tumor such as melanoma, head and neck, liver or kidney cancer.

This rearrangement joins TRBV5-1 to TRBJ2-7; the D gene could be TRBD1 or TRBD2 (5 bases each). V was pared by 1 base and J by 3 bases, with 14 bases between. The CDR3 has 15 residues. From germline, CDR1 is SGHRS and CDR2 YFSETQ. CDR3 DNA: TGCGCCAGCAGCTTGCCGGGTGGGGGATACTACGAGCAGTACTTC. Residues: CASSLPGGGYYEQYF.

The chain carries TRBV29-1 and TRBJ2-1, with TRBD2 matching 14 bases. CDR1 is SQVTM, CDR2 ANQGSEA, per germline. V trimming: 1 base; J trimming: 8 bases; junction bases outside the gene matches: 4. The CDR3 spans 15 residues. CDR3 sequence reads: CSVEGGTSGSYEQFF. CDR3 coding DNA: TGCAGCGTTGAAGGTGGGACTAGCGGGAGCTATGAGCAGTTCTTC.

CDR3 protein: CASSERGYHTEAFF. CDR3 in DNA: TGTGCCAGTAGCGAGCGAGGTTATCACACTGAAGCTTTCTTT. The chain recombines TRBV19 with TRBJ1-1; D unresolved. Deletions cut 6 bases from V and 3 bases from J, with 14 bases between. Germline values: CDR1 LNHDA, CDR2 SQIVND (reference sequence). The CDR3 consists of 14 residues.

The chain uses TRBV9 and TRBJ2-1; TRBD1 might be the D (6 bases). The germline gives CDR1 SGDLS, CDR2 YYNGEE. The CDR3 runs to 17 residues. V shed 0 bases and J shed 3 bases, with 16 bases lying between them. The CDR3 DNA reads TGTGCCAGCAGCGTAGAAGAGACCGGGACATACTACAATGAGCAGTTCTTC. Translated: CASSVEETGTYYNEQFF.

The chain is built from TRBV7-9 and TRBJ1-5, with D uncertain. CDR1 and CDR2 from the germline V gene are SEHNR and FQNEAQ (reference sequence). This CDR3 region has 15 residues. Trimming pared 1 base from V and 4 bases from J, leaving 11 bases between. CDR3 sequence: CASSLEGSINQPQHF. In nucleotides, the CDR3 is TGTGCCAGCAGCTTAGAAGGCAGCATTAATCAGCCCCAGCATTTT.

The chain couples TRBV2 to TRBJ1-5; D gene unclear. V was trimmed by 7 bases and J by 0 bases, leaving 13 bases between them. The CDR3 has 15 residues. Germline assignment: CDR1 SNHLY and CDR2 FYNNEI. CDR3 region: CASTGRTNSNQPQHF. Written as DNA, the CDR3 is TGTGCCAGCACGGGAAGGACGAATAGCAATCAGCCCCAGCATTTT.

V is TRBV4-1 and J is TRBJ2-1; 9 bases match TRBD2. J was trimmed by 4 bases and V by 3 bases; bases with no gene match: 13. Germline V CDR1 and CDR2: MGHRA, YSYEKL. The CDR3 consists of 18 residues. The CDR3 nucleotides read TGCGCCAGCAGCCAGGCCGTTCCGCGGCGGGGGGGTTACAATGAGCAGTTCTTC. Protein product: CASSQAVPRRGGYNEQFF.

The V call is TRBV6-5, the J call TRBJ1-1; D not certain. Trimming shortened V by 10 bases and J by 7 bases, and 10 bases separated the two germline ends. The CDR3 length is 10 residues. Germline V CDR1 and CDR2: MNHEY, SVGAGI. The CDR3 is CATENGEAFF. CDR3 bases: TGTGCCACCGAAAATGGTGAAGCTTTCTTT.

CDR3: CASSQGLGLDTQYF. CDR3 in DNA: TGCGCCAGCAGCCAGGGTCTAGGGTTGGATACGCAGTATTTT. The chain joins TRBV4-1 to TRBJ2-3; D is ambiguous. Trimming removed 3 bases at V and 6 bases at J, with 13 bases between. The CDR3 has 14 amino acids. CDR1 and CDR2 (germline): MGHRA, YSYEKL.

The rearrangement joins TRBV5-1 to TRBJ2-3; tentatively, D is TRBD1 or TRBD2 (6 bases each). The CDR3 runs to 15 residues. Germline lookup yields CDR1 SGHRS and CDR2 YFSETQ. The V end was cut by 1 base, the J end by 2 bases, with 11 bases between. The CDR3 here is CASSLYGGNTDTQYF. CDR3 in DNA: TGCGCCAGCAGCTTGTACGGGGGCAACACAGATACGCAGTATTTT.

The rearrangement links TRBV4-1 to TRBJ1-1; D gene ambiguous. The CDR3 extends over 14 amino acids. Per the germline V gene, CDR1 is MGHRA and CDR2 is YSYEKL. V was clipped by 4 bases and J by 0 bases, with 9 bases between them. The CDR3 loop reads CASSPQNMNTEAFF. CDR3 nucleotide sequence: TGCGCCAGCAGCCCACAGAACATGAACACTGAAGCTTTCTTT.

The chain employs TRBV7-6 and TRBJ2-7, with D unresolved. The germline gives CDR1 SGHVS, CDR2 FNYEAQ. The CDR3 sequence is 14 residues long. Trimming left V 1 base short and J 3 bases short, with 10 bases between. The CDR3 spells CASSLGGRIYEQYF. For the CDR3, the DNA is TGTGCCAGCAGCTTAGGGGGTCGTATCTACGAGCAGTACTTC.

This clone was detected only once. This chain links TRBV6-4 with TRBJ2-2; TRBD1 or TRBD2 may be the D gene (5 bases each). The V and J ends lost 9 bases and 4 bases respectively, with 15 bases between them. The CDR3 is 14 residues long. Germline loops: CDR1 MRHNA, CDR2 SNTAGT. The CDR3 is CASMGRPPTGELFF. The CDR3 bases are TGTGCCAGTATGGGACGGCCCCCCACCGGGGAGCTGTTTTTT.

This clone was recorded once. The CDR3, as DNA: TGTGCCAGCAGCCTAGGTGGGGCCGAGCAGTACTTC. This encodes CASSLGGAEQYF. The J gene is TRBJ2-7, the V gene TRBV11-2, with D perhaps TRBD1 (5 bases). The CDR3 spans 12 residues. V was shortened by 5 bases and J by 6 bases, with 11 bases between the two germline ends. CDR1 and CDR2 from the germline V gene are SGHAT and FQNNGV.

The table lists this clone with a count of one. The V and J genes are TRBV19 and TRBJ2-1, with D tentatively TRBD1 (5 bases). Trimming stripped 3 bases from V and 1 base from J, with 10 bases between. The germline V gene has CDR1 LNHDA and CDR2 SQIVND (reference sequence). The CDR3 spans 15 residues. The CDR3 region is CASSIRDSSYNEQFF. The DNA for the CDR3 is TGTGCCAGTAGTATCAGGGATTCTTCCTACAATGAGCAGTTCTTC.

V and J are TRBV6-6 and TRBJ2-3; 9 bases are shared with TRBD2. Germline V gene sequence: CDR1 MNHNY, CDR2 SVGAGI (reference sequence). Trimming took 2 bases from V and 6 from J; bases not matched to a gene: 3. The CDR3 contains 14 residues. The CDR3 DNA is TGTGCCAGCAGTTACGCGGGGGGGCTGGATACGCAGTATTTT. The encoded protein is CASSYAGGLDTQYF.

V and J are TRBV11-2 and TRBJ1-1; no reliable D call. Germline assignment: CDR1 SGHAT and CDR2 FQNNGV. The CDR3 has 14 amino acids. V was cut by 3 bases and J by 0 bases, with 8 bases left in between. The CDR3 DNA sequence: TGTGCCAGCAGCTTCGGGCAGCTGAACACTGAAGCTTTCTTT. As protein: CASSFGQLNTEAFF. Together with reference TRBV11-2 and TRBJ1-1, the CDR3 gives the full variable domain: EAGVAQSPRYKIIEKRQSVAFWCNPISGHATLYWYQQILGQGPKLLIQFQNNGVVDDSQLPKDRFSAERLKGVDSTLKIQPAKLEDSAVYLCASSFGQLNTEAFFGQGTRLTVV.

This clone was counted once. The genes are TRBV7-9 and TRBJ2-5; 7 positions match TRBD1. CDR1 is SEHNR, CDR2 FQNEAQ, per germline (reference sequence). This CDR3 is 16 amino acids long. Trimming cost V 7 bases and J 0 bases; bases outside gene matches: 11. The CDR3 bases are TGTGCCAGCACCCCATTCCCCGGACAGGACCAAGAGACCCAGTACTTC. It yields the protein CASTPFPGQDQETQYF.

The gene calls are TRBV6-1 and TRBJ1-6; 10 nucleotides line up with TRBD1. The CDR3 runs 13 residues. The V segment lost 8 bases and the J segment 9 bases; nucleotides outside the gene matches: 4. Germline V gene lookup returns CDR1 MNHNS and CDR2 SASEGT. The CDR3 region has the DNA TGTGCCAGCGGGACAGGGGATTCTTCACCCCTCCACTTT. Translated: CASGTGDSSPLHF.

The CDR3 loop reads CASSDVSGENEKLFF. The CDR3 DNA is TGCGCCAGCAGTGATGTTTCAGGGGAGAATGAAAAACTGTTTTTT. This chain uses TRBV10-2 with TRBJ1-4; TRBD1 might be the D (6 bases). The CDR3 contains 15 residues. Trimming stripped 3 bases from V and 5 bases from J, with 13 bases between. The germline V gene encodes CDR1 WSHSY and CDR2 SAAADI.

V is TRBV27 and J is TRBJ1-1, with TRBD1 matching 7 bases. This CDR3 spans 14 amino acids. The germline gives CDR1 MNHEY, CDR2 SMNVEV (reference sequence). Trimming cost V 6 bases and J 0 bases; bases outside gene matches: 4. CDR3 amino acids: CASRDRAMNTEAFF. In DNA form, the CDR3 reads TGTGCCAGCAGAGACAGGGCGATGAACACTGAAGCTTTCTTT.

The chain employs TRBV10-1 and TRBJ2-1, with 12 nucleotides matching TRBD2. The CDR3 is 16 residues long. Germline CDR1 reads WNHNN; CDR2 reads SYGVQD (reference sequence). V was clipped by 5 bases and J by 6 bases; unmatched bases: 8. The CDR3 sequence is CASSPRLAGDRNEQFF. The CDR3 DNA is TGCGCCAGCAGTCCAAGACTAGCGGGGGACCGCAATGAGCAGTTCTTC.

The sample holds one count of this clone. The DNA for the CDR3 is TGTGCCAGCAGTTGGAACCGGGAGGGGGAGCAGTACTTC. Protein sequence: CASSWNREGEQYF. The chain has TRBV27 and TRBJ2-7, with TRBD2 identical over 8 bases. V lost 4 bases, J lost 7 bases, and 6 bases stayed unmatched. Germline CDR1 reads MNHEY; CDR2 reads SMNVEV (reference sequence). The CDR3 length is 13 residues.

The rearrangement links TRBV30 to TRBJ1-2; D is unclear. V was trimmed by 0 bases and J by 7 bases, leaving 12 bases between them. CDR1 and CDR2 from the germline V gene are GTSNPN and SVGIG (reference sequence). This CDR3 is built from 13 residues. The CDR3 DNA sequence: TGTGCCTGGAGTGTAGCAGAGGGAAGTGGCTACACCTTC. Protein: CAWSVAEGSGYTF.

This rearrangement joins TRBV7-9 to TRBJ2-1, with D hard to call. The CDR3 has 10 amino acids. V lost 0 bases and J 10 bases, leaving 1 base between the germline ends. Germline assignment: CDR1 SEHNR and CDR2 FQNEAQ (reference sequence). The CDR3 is CASSLAEQFF. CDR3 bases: TGTGCCAGCAGCTTAGCGGAGCAGTTCTTC.

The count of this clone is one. DNA for the CDR3: TGTGCCAGCAGCTTAGGGACAGGAGTTAACTATGGCTACACCTTC. This codes for CASSLGTGVNYGYTF. J is TRBJ1-2 and V is TRBV7-9; 7 bases are a match to TRBD1. The ends lost 1 base at V and 1 base at J; junction bases unmatched: 3. CDR3 size: 15 residues. Germline CDR1 SEHNR, CDR2 FQNEAQ (reference sequence).

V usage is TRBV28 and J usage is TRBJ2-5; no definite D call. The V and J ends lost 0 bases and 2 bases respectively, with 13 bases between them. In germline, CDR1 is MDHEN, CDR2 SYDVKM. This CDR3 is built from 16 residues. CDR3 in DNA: TGTGCCAGCAGTTTATGGTCTCAGGAAAAGCAAGAGACCCAGTACTTC. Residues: CASSLWSQEKQETQYF.